These 27 T cell receptor beta chains share one sample of origin, sequenced in a study of blood T cell repertoires in COVID-19. Profiled with immunoSEQ multiplex PCR; TCRdb holds only in-frame clones, not every one. Of about 480,000 clones in the sample, roughly 88% were seen once. The sample consisted of PBMCs or T cells enriched from blood (not recorded which). These receptor sequences come from a middle-aged woman who had recovered from COVID-19.

V and J are TRBV11-3 and TRBJ1-1; D is possibly TRBD1 (6 bases). With 3 bases removed from V and 0 bases from J, the gap between germline ends came to 8 bases. The CDR3 is made up of 14 amino acids. Germline CDR1 and CDR2: SGHNT and YENEEA. The CDR3 bases are TGTGCCAGCAGCTTTACAGGGTTGAACACTGAAGCTTTCTTT. It encodes CASSFTGLNTEAFF.

This chain joins TRBV19 and TRBJ2-7; 8 bases are shared with TRBD2. The CDR3 length is 14 residues. CDR1 is LNHDA, CDR2 SQIVND, per germline (reference sequence). V dropped 7 bases and J dropped 0; count of bases not matched to a gene: 5. CDR3 DNA sequence: TGTGCCAGTACCCCTCGGGGGGGCTCCTACGAGCAGTACTTC. It is translated as CASTPRGGSYEQYF.

The chain is built from TRBV7-9 and TRBJ1-4; D may be TRBD1 (5 bases). The germline V and J ends were trimmed by 5 bases and 7 bases, with 14 bases remaining between them. The CDR3 extends over 14 amino acids. Germline-derived CDR1 and CDR2 are SEHNR and FQNEAQ (reference sequence). The CDR3 DNA follows: TGTGCCAGCAGCCCGGGGGAGGCTCTTGAAAAACTGTTTTTT. Its translation: CASSPGEALEKLFF.

This sequence joins TRBV27 and TRBJ2-3; TRBD2 aligns across 8 bases. V lost 6 bases and J lost 0; bases outside the gene matches: 2. The V gene's germline CDR1 is MNHEY and CDR2 SMNVEV (reference sequence). The CDR3 spans 14 residues. CDR3 in DNA: TGTGCCAGCAGATTAGCGGGGAGCACAGATACGCAGTATTTT. Its protein product is CASRLAGSTDTQYF.

This sequence joins TRBV6-2 or TRBV6-3 and TRBJ1-4, with D perhaps matching TRBD1 (6 bases). CDR3 length: 20 residues. V lost 0 bases and J lost 0, with 20 bases in between. CDR1 is MNHEY and CDR2 is SVGEGT in the germline V gene. The CDR3 region is CASSYSVSGGYHATNEKLFF. CDR3 bases: TGTGCCAGCAGTTACTCGGTTTCGGGGGGCTATCATGCAACTAATGAAAAACTGTTTTTT.

This clone has only one observation. This CDR3 reads CASSFRAENTGELFF. The CDR3 DNA reads TGTGCCAGCAGCTTCAGGGCGGAGAACACCGGGGAGCTGTTTTTT. The chain joins TRBV6-5 to TRBJ2-2; a weak D match, TRBD1 (5 bases). CDR1 and CDR2 (germline): MNHEY, SVGAGI. Trimming took off 6 bases at V and 1 base at J, with 12 bases between the two ends. CDR3 size: 15 residues.

The genes are TRBV29-1 and TRBJ1-1; TRBD1 is a possible D gene (5 bases). Germline CDR1 reads SQVTM; CDR2 reads ANQGSEA. With 4 bases removed from V and 9 bases from J, the gap between germline ends came to 12 bases. The CDR3 contains 11 residues. CDR3 amino acids: CSVVKEGKAFF. In DNA, the CDR3 is TGCAGCGTTGTTAAGGAGGGGAAAGCTTTCTTT. Full variable domain (remainder filled in from reference TRBV29-1 and TRBJ1-1): SAVISQKPSRDICQRGTSLTIQCQVDSQVTMMFWYRQQPGQSLTLIATANQGSEATYESGFVIDKFPISRPNLTFSTLTVSNMSPEDSSIYLCSVVKEGKAFFGQGTRLTVV.

For the CDR3, the DNA is TGTGCCAGCAGTGATATGAGCAATCAGCCCCAGCATTTT. This sequence encodes CASSDMSNQPQHF. The chain recombines TRBV6-1 with TRBJ1-5; D is unclear. Germline loops: CDR1 MNHNS, CDR2 SASEGT. This CDR3 has 13 residues. V was cut by 3 bases and J by 1 base, with 4 bases left in between.

V is TRBV11-2 and J is TRBJ2-1, with D perhaps TRBD2 (7 bases). The CDR3 extends over 14 amino acids. The V end was cut by 2 bases, the J end by 15 bases, with 20 bases between. CDR1 is SGHAT and CDR2 is FQNNGV in the germline V gene. The CDR3 DNA reads as TGTGCCAGCAGCTTATGGGTTGTAGGGGGAGGGGGGTTCTTC. Protein product: CASSLWVVGGGGFF.

About this clone itself: Mismatch with germline at one junction end may stem from a read error. The chain carries TRBV7-7 and TRBJ2-3; D is perhaps TRBD2 (5 bases). The CDR3 length is 15 residues. The V gene's germline CDR1 is SSHAT and CDR2 FNYEAQ (reference sequence). CDR3 sequence: CASSPRGERTDTQYF. The CDR3 DNA reads TGTGCTAGCAGCCCCCGGGGAGAGCGCACAGATACGCAGTATTTT.

V usage is TRBV28 and J usage is TRBJ1-1; D is perhaps TRBD1 (6 bases). CDR1 and CDR2 (germline): MDHEN, SYDVKM. This CDR3 is built from 13 residues. V lost 8 bases and J lost 4, with 14 bases in between. CDR3 bases: TGTGCCAGCCACTTTAGGACAGCCACTGAAGCTTTCTTT. Encoded protein: CASHFRTATEAFF.

About this clone: Compared with germline, one end of the junction differs, possibly owing to a read error. This chain uses TRBV3-1 (or the pseudogene TRBV3-2) with TRBJ2-5; D is unclear. This CDR3 has 13 residues. Germline V gives CDR1 LGHDT, CDR2 YNNKEL (reference sequence). The CDR3 loop reads CASSQEAIEAQYF. CDR3 sequence (DNA): TGTGCCAGCAGCCAAGAGGCGATAGAGGCCCAGTACTTC.

The chain carries TRBV7-8 and TRBJ2-3, with 7 bases identical to TRBD2. Germline loops: CDR1 SGHVS, CDR2 FQNEAQ. There are 18 residues in the CDR3. Trimming took 0 bases from V and 0 from J; bases not matched to a gene: 9. This CDR3 reads CASSLAGRYQSSTDTQYF. As DNA, the CDR3 is TGTGCCAGCAGCTTAGCCGGGAGGTACCAGTCTAGCACAGATACGCAGTATTTT. Full variable domain (rest looked up from reference TRBV7-8 and TRBJ2-3): GAGVSQSPRYKVAKRGQDVALRCDPISGHVSLFWYQQALGQGPEFLTYFQNEAQLDKSGLPSDRFFAERPEGSVSTLKIQRTQQEDSAVYLCASSLAGRYQSSTDTQYFGPGTRLTVL.

The chain has TRBV7-9 and TRBJ1-2, with 9 bases matching TRBD1. Germline V lookup: CDR1 SEHNR, CDR2 FQNEAQ (reference sequence). V was clipped by 0 bases and J by 6 bases; unmatched bases: 14. The CDR3 is made up of 18 amino acids. The CDR3 DNA reads TGTGCCAGCAGCTTAGCAACAGTGTGGGACAGGGATGAAGATGGCTACACCTTC. It specifies CASSLATVWDRDEDGYTF. The complete variable domain, with remaining parts taken from reference TRBV7-9 and TRBJ1-2, reads DTGVSQNPRHKITKRGQNVTFRCDPISEHNRLYWYRQTLGQGPEFLTYFQNEAQLEKSRLLSDRFSAERPKGSFSTLEIQRTEQGDSAMYLCASSLATVWDRDEDGYTFGSGTRLTVV.

The gene calls are TRBV10-3 and TRBJ2-7; 8 nucleotides align to TRBD1. The CDR3 spans 14 residues. Germline V lookup: CDR1 ENHRY, CDR2 SYGVKD. Unmatched junction bases numbered 9, after V lost 4 bases and J lost 7 bases. CDR3 loop: CAISGVTGAGEQYF. The CDR3 DNA follows: TGTGCCATCAGTGGGGTGACAGGGGCGGGAGAGCAGTACTTC.

V usage is TRBV6-5 and J usage is TRBJ2-1; 7 nucleotides match TRBD1. The CDR3 contains 15 residues. V lost 4 bases and J lost 6; bases outside the gene matches: 9. Looked up from germline, CDR1 is MNHEY and CDR2 is SVGAGI. The CDR3 DNA is TGTGCCAGCAGTTCCAACAGGGGCGGTGGCAATGAGCAGTTCTTC. This sequence encodes CASSSNRGGGNEQFF.

The chain is built from TRBV14 and TRBJ1-3; D gene ambiguous. Trimming took off 4 bases at V and 4 bases at J, with 14 bases between the two ends. CDR1 and CDR2 (germline): SGHDN, FVKESK. The CDR3 has 15 amino acids. CDR3 residues: CASSPNFPGGNTIYF. Written as DNA, the CDR3 is TGTGCCAGCAGCCCCAACTTCCCAGGAGGAAACACCATATATTTT.

This rearrangement joins TRBV10-2 to TRBJ1-3; tentative D call: TRBD1 (6 bases). V was pared by 7 bases and J by 0 bases, with 16 bases between. Per germline, CDR1 WSHSY and CDR2 SAAADI. CDR3 length: 16 residues. This CDR3 is CASTEGNRVSGNTIYF. The CDR3 DNA sequence: TGCGCCAGCACCGAAGGAAACAGGGTCTCTGGAAACACCATATATTTT.

The rearrangement links TRBV19 to TRBJ2-2, with 9 bases identical to TRBD1. Germline V CDR1 and CDR2: LNHDA, SQIVND (reference sequence). The CDR3 runs 12 residues. The J segment lost 13 bases and the V segment lost 3 bases, leaving 3 bases of the junction unmatched. The CDR3 DNA reads TGTGCCAGTAGTATGGGGACAGGGAGGCTGTTTTTT. This sequence encodes CASSMGTGRLFF.

This chain joins TRBV9 and TRBJ2-3, with 16 positions matching TRBD2. Trimming at V came to 4 bases and at J to 4 bases, leaving 6 bases not matched to a gene. Germline V gives CDR1 SGDLS, CDR2 YYNGEE. This CDR3 region has 17 residues. The CDR3 DNA sequence: TGTGCCAGCAGCCCTGGGACTAGCGGGAGGGCGGCAGATACGCAGTATTTT. It is translated as CASSPGTSGRAADTQYF.

This chain uses TRBV3-1 (or the pseudogene TRBV3-2) with TRBJ1-1; D possibly corresponds to TRBD1 (5 bases). This CDR3 spans 15 amino acids. Deletions cut 0 bases from V and 4 bases from J, with 12 bases between. The germline CDR1 and CDR2 sequences are LGHDT and YNNKEL (reference sequence). CDR3 in DNA: TGTGCCAGCAGCCAAGATCCTGGTAGGGGCACTGAAGCTTTCTTT. Its protein is CASSQDPGRGTEAFF.

This clone appeared a few times. The chain is built from TRBV5-1 and TRBJ1-2; D gene unclear. Trimming pared 2 bases from V and 6 bases from J, leaving 14 bases between. This CDR3 contains 14 residues. Germline V gene sequence: CDR1 SGHRS, CDR2 YFSETQ. CDR3 protein: CASSFIGETDGYTF. The CDR3 region has the DNA TGCGCCAGCAGCTTTATCGGGGAGACGGATGGCTACACCTTC.

V is TRBV10-3 and J is TRBJ1-2, with D unresolved. In germline, CDR1 is ENHRY, CDR2 SYGVKD. The CDR3 has 14 residues. V was shortened by 3 bases and J by 5 bases, with 13 bases between the two germline ends. The CDR3 nucleotides read TGTGCCATCAGTGACCCGACTCTCCTTTATGGCTACACCTTC. Protein product: CAISDPTLLYGYTF.

J is TRBJ1-2 and V is TRBV7-2; 7 nucleotides match TRBD1. The CDR3 sequence is 14 residues long. The germline V gene has CDR1 SGHTA and CDR2 FQGNSA. J lost 5 bases, V lost 2 bases, and 5 bases had no gene match. The CDR3 reads CASSLPTGIYGYTF. As DNA, the CDR3 is TGTGCCAGCAGCTTACCGACAGGGATATATGGCTACACCTTC.

The J gene is TRBJ1-6, the V gene TRBV7-9; D is uncertain. Germline V gene sequence: CDR1 SEHNR, CDR2 FQNEAQ (reference sequence). Trimming shortened V by 3 bases and J by 7 bases, and 10 bases separated the two germline ends. This CDR3 is built from 14 residues. In nucleotides, the CDR3 is TGTGCCAGCAGCTTTGGCAAAGTGAATTCACCCCTCCACTTT. Its translation: CASSFGKVNSPLHF.

V usage is TRBV18 and J usage is TRBJ2-7; D is possibly TRBD2 (6 bases). The CDR3 length is 14 residues. V was clipped by 3 bases and J by 5 bases, with 14 bases between them. CDR1 is KGHSH and CDR2 is LQKENI in the germline V gene. This CDR3 reads CASSPMGGFNEQYF. CDR3 in DNA: TGTGCCAGCTCACCTATGGGAGGCTTTAACGAGCAGTACTTC.

This chain connects TRBV9 to TRBJ2-2; D uncertain. CDR1 and CDR2 from the germline V gene are SGDLS and YYNGEE. This CDR3 has 13 amino acids. V lost 4 bases, J lost 7 bases, and 11 bases lay in between. CDR3 protein: CASSPPIVGELFF. The CDR3, as DNA: TGTGCCAGCAGCCCTCCTATCGTCGGGGAGCTGTTTTTT. Full variable domain (outside the CDR3, taken from reference TRBV9 and TRBJ2-2): DSGVTQTPKHLITATGQRVTLRCSPRSGDLSVYWYQQSLDQGLQFLIQYYNGEERAKGNILERFSAQQFPDLHSELNLSSLELGDSALYFCASSPPIVGELFFGEGSRLTVL.